This T cell receptor (beta chain) was sequenced for a study of Graves' ophthalmopathy and Graves' hyperthyroidism. Study-level points and caveats: Among expanded thyroid clonotypes above 0.001 frequency, most also occurred in blood. The model predicted progression of ophthalmopathy with a sensitivity of roughly 71%, and its specificity was around 72%.

The study recruited hyperthyroidism patients aged 18 to 65 who were newly diagnosed, under 2 months' duration. The diagnosis was founded upon clinical symptoms, serum thyroxine, TRAb, thyroid ultrasound and orbital computed tomography. Amplification targeted the TCR beta CDR3 regions, with RNA transcripts as the source material. The library came from an HTBI-primed first-round RT-PCR and a second-round multiplex PCR. MiXCR, run by TCRdb on the multiplex PCR reads, gives a single entry per CDR3 protein. Among 400,000 to 450,000 distinct CDR3 sequences listed, roughly 21% were seen once. This clonotype was seen repeatedly, ten times or more. No antigen is known for it. The V end was cut by 1 base, the J end by 7 bases, with 10 bases between. This CDR3 has 13 amino acids. The germline gives CDR1 SGHTA, CDR2 FQGTGA.

The rearrangement links TRBV7-3 to TRBJ2-5, with D tentatively TRBD2 (6 bases). This receptor was identified in a woman aged 18-29 years with stable Graves' hyperthyroidism. The sample taken for sequencing was peripheral blood. CDR3 sequence (DNA): TGTGCCAGCAGCTTAAAGGAGGAGGGGACCCAGTACTTC. As protein: CASSLKEEGTQYF.